The 3 T cell receptor beta chains presented below share a single source sample, sequenced in a study of T cells after yellow fever vaccination. Each CDR3 protein gets one entry after TCRdb re-called the 5' RACE reads with MiXCR. The data hold around 340,000 distinct CDR3 sequences, with approximately 13% observed a single time. This material consisted of CD4+ T cells sorted from PBMCs, taken 15 days after the yellow fever booster vaccination. The origin of the receptors is a young man who received the YFV17D yellow fever vaccine.

This chain links TRBV6-2 or TRBV6-3 with TRBJ2-3; tentative D call: TRBD2 (6 bases). Trimming took off 7 bases at V and 3 bases at J, with 20 bases between the two ends. The CDR3 is 16 amino acids. Germline CDR1 is MNHEY and CDR2 is SVGEGT. The CDR3 protein is CASNGPPGSGTDTQYF. CDR3 nucleotides: TGTGCCAGCAACGGGCCCCCCGGGAGTGGGACAGATACGCAGTATTTT.

This clonotype was detected many times. V gene TRBV7-6 combines with J gene TRBJ1-5, with D unresolved. The length of the CDR3 is 11 residues. With 8 bases removed from V and 9 bases from J, the gap between germline ends came to 11 bases. The V gene's germline CDR1 is SGHVS and CDR2 FNYEAQ. In DNA form, the CDR3 reads TGTGCCAGCGGTCTAGAGTGGCCCCAGCATTTT. As protein: CASGLEWPQHF. The full variable domain, its missing parts supplied by reference TRBV7-6 and TRBJ1-5, is GAGVSQSPRYKVTKRGQDVALRCDPISGHVSLYWYRQALGQGPEFLTYFNYEAQQDKSGLPNDRFSAERPEGSISTLTIQRTEQRDSAMYRCASGLEWPQHFGDGTRLSIL.

The gene calls are TRBV6-1 and TRBJ1-1, with a possible D match to TRBD1 (5 bases). The CDR3 runs to 14 residues. Germline CDR1 and CDR2: MNHNS and SASEGT. Trimming pared 5 bases from V and 5 bases from J, leaving 15 bases between. CDR3 region: CASSTGTRRTEAFF. Written as DNA, the CDR3 is TGTGCCAGCAGTACTGGGACCCGAAGGACTGAAGCTTTCTTT.